The 17 T cell receptor beta chains listed next were all sequenced from one sample in a study of T cell repertoires in cytomegalovirus infection (dated by TCRdb to about 2019). The sample's treatment or condition label, decoded: in vitro stimulation with specific CMV peptide epitopes to enrich CMV-specific T cells. The sequencing machine was an Illumina HiSeq 1500. Using fastp trimming at Q25 and MiXCR clonotype assembly, TCRdb reanalyzed the public sequencing data and kept in-frame beta chains. Rows matching on CDR3 protein sequence are summarized as one entry with the most common DNA and genes. Across this sample there are around 750,000 distinct CDR3 sequences, with over 25% seen only once. The top ten clonotypes cover roughly 12% of the sample. No antigen has been assigned to these receptors. Sequencing used cultured CD8+ T cells from PBMCs, obtained from culture after CMV antigen stimulation. Every receptor here comes from a human donor in good health (CMV status not recorded). Some clones in this sample may be carry-over from other donors' samples.

This clonotype was observed many times. The chain joins TRBV10-3 to TRBJ2-3, with D uncertain. Germline assignment: CDR1 ENHRY and CDR2 SYGVKD. The CDR3 spans 15 residues. V was pared by 0 bases and J by 0 bases, with 7 bases between. CDR3 sequence: CAISESTGSTDTQYF. CDR3 sequence (DNA): TGTGCCATCAGTGAGTCAACTGGGAGCACAGATACGCAGTATTTT.

This chain connects TRBV13 to TRBJ2-1, with 8 bases aligning to TRBD1. The CDR3 sequence is 15 residues long. The V gene's germline CDR1 is PRHDT and CDR2 FYEKMQ (reference sequence). V lost 3 bases to trimming and J lost 7 bases; unmatched junction nucleotides: 8. The CDR3 sequence is CASSFLGQGGNEQFF. The CDR3 nucleotides read TGTGCCAGCAGCTTTCTAGGACAGGGTGGTAATGAGCAGTTCTTC.

This clonotype turned up a few times. V and J are TRBV7-3 and TRBJ2-5; 7 bases are shared with TRBD2. The germline V gene encodes CDR1 SGHTA and CDR2 FQGTGA. The J segment lost 4 bases and the V segment lost 5 bases, leaving 10 bases of the junction unmatched. This CDR3 has 15 amino acids. This CDR3 reads CASSRGGGKGETQYF. CDR3 nucleotides: TGTGCCAGCAGCCGTGGGGGGGGTAAAGGAGAGACCCAGTACTTC.

The chain joins TRBV4-1 to TRBJ1-5; D might be TRBD1 (5 bases). The CDR3 is made up of 15 amino acids. Germline lookup yields CDR1 MGHRA and CDR2 YSYEKL. The V and J ends lost 0 bases and 7 bases respectively, with 13 bases between them. The CDR3 is CASSQDWRGGQPQHF. The CDR3 nucleotides read TGCGCCAGCAGCCAAGATTGGAGGGGCGGGCAGCCCCAGCATTTT.

This clonotype was picked up a small number of times. The chain couples TRBV11-2 to TRBJ1-2; D remains unclear. Trimming cost V 5 bases and J 2 bases, with 18 bases left between them. CDR3 length equals 16 residues. Germline V lookup: CDR1 SGHAT, CDR2 FQNNGV. CDR3 loop: CASSPGVGNNNYGYTF. The CDR3 bases are TGTGCCAGCAGCCCCGGGGTAGGGAATAACAACTATGGCTACACCTTC.

This clonotype was seen more than once but under ten times. This chain connects TRBV24-1 to TRBJ2-4; 7 bases are a match to TRBD1. The germline V gene encodes CDR1 KGHDR and CDR2 SFDVKD. J was trimmed by 3 bases and V by 5 bases; bases with no gene match: 6. The CDR3 extends over 15 amino acids. The CDR3 reads CATSGGGADKNIQYF. In nucleotides, the CDR3 is TGTGCCACCAGTGGAGGGGGCGCGGACAAAAACATTCAGTACTTC.

Many counts were recorded for this clonotype. The chain employs TRBV7-2 and TRBJ2-7; no clear D. The CDR3 is 13 residues long. Germline assignment: CDR1 SGHTA and CDR2 FQGNSA. CDR3 coding DNA: TGTGCCAGCAGCTTAGTCAGTTCCTACGGGCAGTACGTC. It is translated as CASSLVSSYGQYV.

Remarks on this clonotype: Given a much more abundant clone one base away, this may be a read error. The V call is TRBV7-9, the J call TRBJ1-1; the D gene is possibly TRBD1 (5 bases). The CDR3 runs to 16 residues. The germline V and J ends were trimmed by 5 bases and 10 bases, with 26 bases remaining between them. Germline V gives CDR1 SEHNR, CDR2 FQNEAQ (reference sequence). The CDR3, as DNA: TGTGCCAGCAGCGACTGGGGATCCGGGACCCCATCGAGAGCTTTCTTT. Protein: CASSDWGSGTPSRAFF.

CDR3 in DNA: TGTGCCAGCAGTTTTACTGGGGGACCATCCTACGAGCAGTACGTC. Its translation is CASSFTGGPSYEQYV. This sequence joins TRBV12-3 or TRBV12-4 and TRBJ2-7, with D perhaps TRBD1 or TRBD2 (5 bases each). The length of the CDR3 is 15 residues. Deletions cut 3 bases from V and 1 base from J, with 13 bases between.

This clonotype occurred many times. This sequence joins TRBV7-6 and TRBJ2-7, with D perhaps TRBD1 (6 bases). In germline, CDR1 is SGHVS, CDR2 FNYEAQ. Trimming took off 5 bases at V and 3 bases at J, with 14 bases between the two ends. The CDR3 has 14 amino acids. The CDR3 here is CASSPGTLIYEQYF. The CDR3 region has the DNA TGTGCCAGCAGCCCCGGGACACTGATCTACGAGCAGTACTTC.

This clonotype has at least ten counts. The genes are TRBV7-2 and TRBJ2-3, with D unresolved. The CDR3 is 12 amino acids. The V gene's germline CDR1 is SGHTA and CDR2 FQGNSA. With 5 bases removed from V and 2 bases from J, the gap between germline ends came to 5 bases. CDR3 sequence reads: CASSPDTDTQYF. The CDR3 region has the DNA TGTGCCAGCAGCCCAGACACAGATACGCAGTATTTT.

CDR3 sequence reads: CATSRDLISIDEQFF. The CDR3 nucleotides are TGTGCCACCAGCAGAGATCTGATTAGTATCGATGAGCAGTTCTTC. The rearrangement joins TRBV15 to TRBJ2-1; no clear D gene. Per the germline V gene, CDR1 is LNHNV and CDR2 is YYDKDF (reference sequence). V lost 0 bases, J lost 8 bases, and 14 bases lay in between. This CDR3 comprises 15 residues.

The chain uses TRBV2 and TRBJ1-2; D is ambiguous. This CDR3 spans 14 amino acids. Germline CDR1 SNHLY, CDR2 FYNNEI. V lost 7 bases, J lost 0 bases, and 12 bases lay in between. CDR3 amino acids: CASTRPVSNYGYTF. The CDR3 DNA follows: TGTGCCAGCACCCGCCCAGTATCTAACTATGGCTACACCTTC.

This clonotype was observed many times. This chain uses TRBV7-2 with TRBJ1-2; no clear D gene. The CDR3 has 13 amino acids. Trimming took off 5 bases at V and 2 bases at J, with 9 bases between the two ends. Germline V CDR1 and CDR2: SGHTA, FQGNSA. CDR3 in amino acids: CASSPVTNYGYTF. The CDR3 nucleotides read TGTGCCAGCAGCCCCGTTACCAACTATGGCTACACCTTC.

In this sample, this clonotype turned up once. The chain uses TRBV5-1 and TRBJ2-5; no clear D gene. Trimming removed 4 bases from V and 4 bases from J, with 14 bases in between. Germline CDR1 and CDR2: SGHRS and YFSETQ. The CDR3 sequence is 14 residues long. The CDR3 coding sequence is TGCGCCAGCAGCCCAACCTTCGCGCGAGAGACCCAGTACTTC. Its translation is CASSPTFARETQYF.

This clonotype occurred a few times. The gene calls are TRBV12-3 or TRBV12-4 and TRBJ2-2; the D is unclear. With 2 bases removed from V and 6 bases from J, the gap between germline ends came to 10 bases. The CDR3 spans 14 residues. The DNA of the CDR3 is TGTGCCAGCAGTTTAAGACTGGGCTCCGGGGAGCTGTTTTTT. This codes for CASSLRLGSGELFF.

The chain recombines TRBV6-8 with TRBJ1-1; D is ambiguous. The CDR3 is 15 amino acids. Trimming stripped 5 bases from V and 6 bases from J, with 19 bases between. Germline-derived CDR1 and CDR2 are MNHGY and SAAAGT. This CDR3 is CASSTLGTISPEAFF. The DNA of the CDR3 is TGTGCCAGCAGTACCCTGGGCACCATCAGCCCTGAAGCTTTCTTT.